A single sample is the source of the 23 T cell receptor beta chains below, sequenced in a study of T cells after yellow fever vaccination (dated by TCRdb to about 2019). The library relied on 5' RACE. Sequenced using an Illumina HiSeq 2500. The public sequencing data were trimmed at Q25 with fastp and processed into clonotypes with MiXCR by TCRdb, which kept only in-frame beta chains. Each record represents a unique CDR3 protein, reported with the most common genes and DNA among its rows. Present in this sample are 450,000 to 600,000 distinct CDR3 sequences, 17% of which were seen just once. Roughly a sixth of the sample comes from the top ten. The sample's treatment or condition label, in plain terms: live attenuated yellow fever vaccine strain. The sample was PBMCs, taken around 5 days after the first yellow fever vaccination. These receptor sequences come from a man aged 18 to 30 who received the YFV17D yellow fever vaccine.

This clonotype was detected many times. The J gene is TRBJ2-1, the V gene TRBV6-5, with TRBD1 identical over 10 bases. CDR1 MNHEY and CDR2 SVGAGI come from the germline V gene. V lost 4 bases, J lost 2 bases, and 2 bases stayed unmatched. This CDR3 has 15 amino acids. The CDR3 region has the DNA TGTGCCAGCAGTTCCGGACAGGGGGCCTACAATGAGCAGTTCTTC. Protein product: CASSSGQGAYNEQFF.

DNA of the CDR3: TGCGCCAGCAGCCAAGGTACAGGGCCCACCGGGAATGAGCAGTTCTTC. It codes for CASSQGTGPTGNEQFF. The V gene is TRBV4-3, the J gene TRBJ2-1, with D perhaps TRBD1 (6 bases). V was pared by 1 base and J by 7 bases, with 17 bases between. Germline CDR1 LGHNA, CDR2 YSLEER. The CDR3 is 16 residues long.

The rearrangement joins TRBV9 to TRBJ1-2; TRBD1 might be the D (5 bases). The germline CDR1 and CDR2 sequences are SGDLS and YYNGEE. There are 12 residues in the CDR3. V was cut by 3 bases and J by 8 bases, with 11 bases left in between. CDR3 residues: CASSGEGYGYTF. CDR3 DNA sequence: TGTGCCAGCAGCGGCGAGGGGTACGGCTACACCTTC.

This clonotype was seen only a few times. The chain uses TRBV9 and TRBJ1-1; TRBD1 agrees at 10 bases. Germline assignment: CDR1 SGDLS and CDR2 YYNGEE. V was pared by 4 bases and J by 6 bases, with 6 bases of the junction left unmatched. CDR3 length equals 14 residues. The CDR3 sequence: CASSPWTGGPEAFF. CDR3 sequence (DNA): TGTGCCAGCAGCCCTTGGACAGGGGGGCCTGAAGCTTTCTTT.

This clonotype was observed many times. The chain carries TRBV9 and TRBJ2-7; D might be TRBD2 (6 bases). Germline CDR1 reads SGDLS; CDR2 reads YYNGEE. The CDR3 runs to 15 residues. Trimming took 0 bases from V and 2 from J, leaving 12 bases between them. This CDR3 reads CASSVGPTGAYEQYF. The CDR3 DNA follows: TGTGCCAGCAGCGTAGGCCCCACGGGAGCCTACGAGCAGTACTTC.

This clonotype was observed a handful of times. The chain uses TRBV5-1 and TRBJ2-3; D is possibly TRBD2 (6 bases). The V end lost 0 bases, the J end lost 0 bases, and 11 bases lay between the germline ends. CDR3 length equals 16 residues. From germline, CDR1 is SGHRS and CDR2 YFSETQ. The CDR3 coding sequence is TGCGCCAGCAGCTTGGGGGAGGCCCCTAGCACAGATACGCAGTATTTT. This translates into CASSLGEAPSTDTQYF. The variable domain in full, with the rest retrieved from reference TRBV5-1 and TRBJ2-3, is KAGVTQTPRYLIKTRGQQVTLSCSPISGHRSVSWYQQTPGQGLQFLFEYFSETQRNKGNFPGRFSGRQFSNSRSEMNVSTLELGDSALYLCASSLGEAPSTDTQYFGPGTRLTVL.

The V gene is TRBV20-1, the J gene TRBJ1-1; D call uncertain. Germline-derived CDR1 and CDR2 are DFQATT and SNEGSKA (reference sequence). There are 14 residues in the CDR3. The V end was cut by 0 bases, the J end by 3 bases, with 11 bases between. The CDR3 loop reads CSARDFVGDTEAFF. The CDR3 region has the DNA TGCAGTGCTAGAGATTTCGTGGGTGACACTGAAGCTTTCTTT.

This clonotype was observed a few times. The chain has TRBV7-2 and TRBJ1-2, with 7 nucleotides matching TRBD1. CDR1 SGHTA and CDR2 FQGNSA come from the germline V gene. CDR3 length equals 14 residues. V was pared by 0 bases and J by 7 bases, with 5 bases of the junction left unmatched. CDR3: CASSLAAGGSGYTF. The DNA of the CDR3 is TGTGCCAGCAGCTTAGCGGCAGGGGGGTCTGGCTACACCTTC.

The chain links TRBV7-6 to TRBJ2-7; 8 bases fit TRBD1. Germline CDR1 reads SGHVS; CDR2 reads FNYEAQ. The CDR3 spans 14 residues. J lost 4 bases, V lost 3 bases, and 5 bases had no gene match. The CDR3 DNA follows: TGTGCCAGCAGCTTGTCGACAGGGGAGTACGAGCAGTACTTC. Its translation is CASSLSTGEYEQYF. The full variable domain, its missing parts supplied by reference TRBV7-6 and TRBJ2-7, is GAGVSQSPRYKVTKRGQDVALRCDPISGHVSLYWYRQALGQGPEFLTYFNYEAQQDKSGLPNDRFSAERPEGSISTLTIQRTEQRDSAMYRCASSLSTGEYEQYFGPGTRLTVT.

The chain links TRBV18 to TRBJ1-1; TRBD1 might be the D (5 bases). V lost 3 bases and J 5 bases, leaving 19 bases between the germline ends. The CDR3 loop spans 16 amino acids. Per the germline V gene, CDR1 is KGHSH and CDR2 is LQKENI. DNA for the CDR3: TGTGCCAGCTCACCCGGGACGGCAGGAACGGGGACTGAAGCTTTCTTT. This sequence encodes CASSPGTAGTGTEAFF.

This clonotype has a handful of counts. CDR3 bases: TGTGCCAGCAGCCTCGGGACTCCCCGCACAGATACGCAGTATTTT. Protein product: CASSLGTPRTDTQYF. The V call is TRBV7-2, the J call TRBJ2-3; D may be TRBD2 (6 bases). The length of the CDR3 is 15 residues. The ends were cut back, 5 bases at V and 1 base at J, with 13 bases in the middle. Germline-derived CDR1 and CDR2 are SGHTA and FQGNSA.

This chain joins TRBV24-1 and TRBJ2-1; either TRBD1 or TRBD2 may fit D (5 bases each). The CDR3 covers 16 residues. CDR1 KGHDR and CDR2 SFDVKD come from the germline V gene. The germline V and J ends were trimmed by 3 bases and 0 bases, with 11 bases remaining between them. The CDR3 bases are TGTGCCACCAGTGATCAGGGACGGACCTCCTACAATGAGCAGTTCTTC. Translated: CATSDQGRTSYNEQFF.

At least ten counts were recorded for this clonotype. DNA for the CDR3: TGCGCCAGCAGCTCCTCCAGGGGGGCGCCACCCCTCCACTTT. The encoded protein is CASSSSRGAPPLHF. The rearrangement links TRBV5-1 to TRBJ1-6; 7 bases align to TRBD1. The V gene's germline CDR1 is SGHRS and CDR2 YFSETQ. With V trimmed by 3 bases and J by 11 bases, 8 bases remained unmatched. The CDR3 runs 14 residues.

The chain couples TRBV5-5 to TRBJ1-6; 9 bases are shared with TRBD1. The V gene's germline CDR1 is SGHKS and CDR2 YYEKEE (reference sequence). CDR3 length: 15 amino acids. Trimming at V came to 4 bases and at J to 14 bases, leaving 13 bases not matched to a gene. In nucleotides, the CDR3 is TGTGCCAGCAGCGCCGAGACAGGGGGTCCTCCGTCCCTCCACTTT. Translated, it gives CASSAETGGPPSLHF.

The chain employs TRBV28 and TRBJ2-3; TRBD1 or TRBD2 may be the D gene (5 bases each). Germline CDR1 and CDR2: MDHEN and SYDVKM. The ends were cut back, 5 bases at V and 5 bases at J, with 23 bases in the middle. The CDR3 spans 17 residues. In DNA form, the CDR3 reads TGTGCCAGCAGTAGGTACCGGGACCCACAAAGGGGAGATACGCAGTATTTT. This encodes CASSRYRDPQRGDTQYF. The whole variable domain, remainder taken from reference TRBV28 and TRBJ2-3, is DVKVTQSSRYLVKRTGEKVFLECVQDMDHENMFWYRQDPGLGLRLIYFSYDVKMKEKGDIPEGYSVSREKKERFSLILESASTNQTSMYLCASSRYRDPQRGDTQYFGPGTRLTVL.

The chain carries TRBV6-2 or TRBV6-3 and TRBJ1-5; tentatively, D is TRBD1 (5 bases). Trimming pared 6 bases from V and 7 bases from J, leaving 13 bases between. The CDR3 consists of 13 residues. Germline V gene lookup returns CDR1 MNHEY and CDR2 SVGEGT. In DNA, the CDR3 is TGTGCCAGCAGGGCACAGGAGGTGCAGCCCCAGCATTTT. It is translated as CASRAQEVQPQHF.

The rearrangement links TRBV5-5 to TRBJ2-7; TRBD1 matches at 8 bases. This CDR3 contains 14 residues. The germline V gene encodes CDR1 SGHKS and CDR2 YYEKEE (reference sequence). V was clipped by 2 bases and J by 7 bases; unmatched bases: 8. This chain's CDR3 is CASSFRQGAGEQYV. The CDR3 DNA follows: TGTGCCAGCAGCTTTCGGCAGGGGGCTGGTGAGCAGTACGTC.

There are many counts of this clonotype. The junction and the germline gene differ at one end; a read error may be behind it. This chain connects TRBV7-9 to TRBJ1-2, with D possibly TRBD1 on 6 matching bases. The CDR3 contains 12 residues. Germline V lookup: CDR1 SEHNR, CDR2 FQNEAQ (reference sequence). CDR3: CASSLEQGGYTF. The CDR3 coding sequence is TGCGCCAGCAGCTTGGAACAGGGCGGCTACACCTTC.

There are a few counts of this clonotype. The J gene is TRBJ1-2, the V gene TRBV5-1; no clear D. The CDR3 covers 15 residues. V was clipped by 0 bases and J by 4 bases, with 13 bases between them. Germline V lookup: CDR1 SGHRS, CDR2 YFSETQ. CDR3 DNA sequence: TGCGCCAGCAGCTTGGCCCTGGGTACGACCTATGGCTACACCTTC. Translation gives CASSLALGTTYGYTF.

This clonotype was seen ten or more times. This sequence joins TRBV7-2 and TRBJ2-3; no definite D call. The germline V gene has CDR1 SGHTA and CDR2 FQGNSA. This CDR3 contains 13 residues. V was trimmed by 2 bases and J by 5 bases, leaving 8 bases between them. DNA of the CDR3: TGTGCCAGCAGCTTAACCCTGGTAGATACGCAGTATTTT. As protein: CASSLTLVDTQYF.

This chain joins TRBV7-3 and TRBJ2-3; 14 nucleotides agree with TRBD2. The CDR3 has 15 amino acids. Germline trimming cut 5 bases from V and 14 bases from J; bases unmatched to any gene: 12. In germline, CDR1 is SGHTA, CDR2 FQGTGA. CDR3 DNA: TGTGCCAGCAGCCCGGGACTAGCGGGGGCCCCCCCGCCGTATTTT. It encodes CASSPGLAGAPPPYF.

This clonotype has more than one count but fewer than ten. The rearrangement joins TRBV5-1 to TRBJ2-1, with D possibly being TRBD2 (5 bases). Trimming shortened V by 3 bases and J by 5 bases, and 12 bases separated the two germline ends. This CDR3 spans 14 amino acids. The germline V gene has CDR1 SGHRS and CDR2 YFSETQ. CDR3 in DNA: TGCGCCAGCAGCTGGGCGCTAGCCCACAATGAGCAGTTCTTC. As protein: CASSWALAHNEQFF.

This clonotype was seen ten or more times. The chain carries TRBV12-3 or TRBV12-4 and TRBJ1-2; D remains unclear. The CDR3 covers 12 residues. V gave up 2 bases and J gave up 0 bases, with 1 base separating them. In nucleotides, the CDR3 is TGTGCCAGCAGTTTATCTAACTATGGCTACACCTTC. This encodes CASSLSNYGYTF.